The source of this TCR beta chain is a study of blood T cell repertoires in COVID-19. Data came from immunoSEQ multiplex PCR; TCRdb stores just in-frame clones and leaves some out. The sample lists under 250,000 clones; roughly 80% were seen once. This CDR3 region has 14 residues. The germline V and J ends were trimmed by 6 bases and 0 bases, with 11 bases remaining between them. Germline V CDR1 and CDR2: MDHEN, SYDVKM. Specimen: peripheral blood. The genes are TRBV28 and TRBJ1-2; no firm D call. This clonotype was sampled from a man aged 45-60 years with active or convalescent COVID-19. The CDR3 loop reads CASRLPDSNYGYTF. CDR3 nucleotides: TGTGCCAGCAGACTTCCCGACTCTAACTATGGCTACACCTTC.